This entry features one T cell receptor (beta chain) sequence. Its target is unknown. The data stem from a study of radiotherapy plus CTLA-4 blockade in lung cancer. The overall study: Among all patients, more than 15% showed objective responses, while 30% to 35% had disease control. General observations from the study: After radiotherapy and ipilimumab, tumor-derived clones expanded in peripheral blood. In blood, early T cell clone dynamics reportedly predicted response best, together with interferon-beta.

TCRdb's copy holds only in-frame clones and misses some; the assay was immunoSEQ multiplex PCR. The sample yields 40,000 or so clones, 63% seen once. It was focal radiation plus CTLA-4 blockade with ipilimumab that patients with chemo-refractory metastatic non-small-cell lung cancer received. The ends lost 4 bases at V and 6 bases at J; junction bases unmatched: 12. The CDR3 runs to 16 residues. Germline loops: CDR1 SGHDN, CDR2 FVKESK. The sequence was collected from a human donor with non-small cell lung cancer who had a partial response to radiotherapy plus ipilimumab. This rearrangement joins TRBV14 to TRBJ2-1, with 7 nucleotides matching TRBD2. The sample was peripheral blood, taken from a patient treated with radiotherapy plus ipilimumab. The CDR3 region is CASSPKSGAGFNEQFF. The CDR3 DNA reads as TGTGCCAGCAGCCCCAAAAGCGGGGCTGGGTTCAATGAGCAGTTCTTC.